Below, one T cell receptor (beta chain) is given with its context. Antigen: not known. This specimen comes from a study of cytomegalovirus exposure and HLA in healthy donors. Study-level points and caveats: Previous analysis showed most TCR beta V segments were productive about 87% or about 30% of the time. Most TCR sequences were seen very rarely across donors, but some public TCRs occurred in many. Fewer N-insertions than the roughly 600-donor mean were reportedly shown by an Asian-associated ancestry cluster in a later analysis. By a later analysis, the bulk of CMV-associated TCR beta chains appeared HLA-restricted.

The primer mix had 60 Vbeta and 13 Jbeta primers. Data came from immunoSEQ multiplex PCR; TCRdb stores just in-frame clones and leaves some out. Of some 150,000 clones in the sample, 65% to 90% were seen once. Trimming left V 5 bases short and J 7 bases short, with 13 bases between. Germline V lookup: CDR1 SGDLS, CDR2 YYNGEE. The CDR3 length is 13 residues. Sequenced sample: PBMCs. The receptor was derived from a woman aged 30 to 39 in good health and CMV-seronegative. The gene calls are TRBV9 and TRBJ1-5, with D hard to call. The CDR3 coding sequence is TGTGCCAGCAGTAGCGGGTTTTCGCAGCCCCAGCATTTT. Its protein product is CASSSGFSQPQHF. The complete variable domain, with remaining parts taken from reference TRBV9 and TRBJ1-5, reads DSGVTQTPKHLITATGQRVTLRCSPRSGDLSVYWYQQSLDQGLQFLIQYYNGEERAKGNILERFSAQQFPDLHSELNLSSLELGDSALYFCASSSGFSQPQHFGDGTRLSIL.